The T cell receptor beta chain described here comes from a study of T cell repertoires in cytomegalovirus infection. Study-level background: Evidence of both CMV infection and a matching HLA type came from public TCR beta signatures. Overall study results and limits: Ex vivo responses were dominated by HLA-C-restricted CMV-specific TCR beta clonotypes. Public TCR beta family frequency separated CMV-and-HLA carriers, including in an independent cohort.

The germline V gene has CDR1 SGHTA and CDR2 FQGNSA. Trimming took 4 bases from V and 6 from J; bases not matched to a gene: 12. The CDR3 extends over 18 amino acids. TCRdb re-analysed the reads in MiXCR, keeping a single row per CDR3 protein. The data contain about 260,000 distinct CDR3 sequences, roughly 9.1% of them singletons. This clonotype was counted at least ten times. Its antigen remains unidentified. The chain couples TRBV7-2 to TRBJ2-3; 14 bases line up with TRBD2. The receptor was isolated from a human donor in good health (CMV status not recorded). Some clones in this sample may be carry-over from other donors' samples. The specimen sequenced was PBMCs. The CDR3: CASSYTTSGRARLDTQYF. The CDR3, as DNA: TGTGCCAGCAGCTATACGACTAGCGGGAGGGCCCGGTTGGATACGCAGTATTTT.